The rows below give T cell receptor beta chains drawn from one sample of a study of blood T cell repertoires in COVID-19. Some clones are missing from TCRdb's copy, which holds only in-frame ones; the method was immunoSEQ multiplex PCR. The table lists some 130,000 clones, around 88% of them singletons. Sequenced material: peripheral blood. The origin of the receptors is a woman aged 45-60 years who had recovered from COVID-19. CDR3s include the opening cysteine and the closing phenylalanine or tryptophan. A D gene is named only where the DNA matches it firmly. Size is omitted from some rows. Given values are once, few, many or a class for expanded clones.

>TRBD2|TRBV5-1|-|17|TRBJ2-3
TGCGCCAGCAGCTTGGCCGCATCGGGAGGAGGGACAGATACGCAGTATTTT
CASSLAASGGGTDTQYF
>TRBD2|TRBV5-4|-|15|TRBJ2-7
TGTGCCAGCAGCTCGAAGGGGCGGGAGTCCCACGAGCAGTACTTC
CASSSKGRESHEQYF
>TRBD2|TRBV9|-|17|TRBJ2-5
TGTGCCAGCAGCACGGGCTTAGCGGGGGGGCCCCAAGAGACCCAGTACTTC
CASSTGLAGGPQETQYF
>-|TRBV5-1|-|14|TRBJ2-5
TGCGCCAGCAGTACACAGGCCCCGCCGGGGACCCAGTACTTC
CASSTQAPPGTQYF
>-|TRBV5-1|-|15|TRBJ2-7
TGCGCCAGCAGCTTGGCCAGGACAGTAGACTACGAGCAGTACTTC
CASSLARTVDYEQYF
>-|TRBV25-1|-|15|TRBJ1-1
TGTGCCAGCAGTGAATTTGGGGCCCTGAACACTGAAGCTTTCTTT
CASSEFGALNTEAFF
>-|TRBV6-5|-|12|TRBJ2-5
TGTGCCAGCAGAGCAGGGTCGGAGACCCAGTACTTC
CASRAGSETQYF
>TRBD1|TRBV27|-|16|TRBJ1-2
TGTGCCAGCGGACCAGCTACAGGGGGCTCCCACTATGGCTACACCTTC
CASGPATGGSHYGYTF
>-|TRBV5-4|-|12|TRBJ1-6
TGTGCCAGCAGCCTCCCCGATTCACCCCTCCACTTT
CASSLPDSPLHF
>-|TRBV6-5|-|13|TRBJ1-5
TGTGCCAGCAACTCCCTCATTGGGGGGGCCCAGCATTTT
CASNSLIGGAQHF
>TRBD1|TRBV19|-|15|TRBJ1-5
TGTGCCAGTAGTATCCCTACAGGGGGCTATCAGCCCCAGCATTTT
CASSIPTGGYQPQHF
>TRBD2|TRBV11-3|-|15|TRBJ2-5
TGTGCCACCACCCTAGCGGGCGCCGGCCAAGAGACCCAGTACTTC
CATTLAGAGQETQYF
>TRBD1|TRBV5-1|-|14|TRBJ2-7
TGCGCCAGCAGCTTCGACAGGGGAGGAAGCGAGCAGTACTTC
CASSFDRGGSEQYF
>TRBD2|TRBV7-9|-|16|TRBJ2-2
TGTGCCAGCAGCTTGTCCGGGACTACGAACACCGGGGAGCTGTTTTTT
CASSLSGTTNTGELFF
>TRBD1|TRBV9|-|15|TRBJ2-7
TGTGCCAGCAGCGTAGGACAGGGAAGTGCCTACGAGCAGTACTTC
CASSVGQGSAYEQYF
>-|TRBV5-1|-|14|TRBJ2-3
TGCGCCAGTCTTGTTCGGGGAAGCACAGATACGCAGTATTTT
CASLVRGSTDTQYF
>TRBD2|TRBV7-2|-|16|TRBJ2-2
TGTGCCAGCAGCCCGCGGACTAGCGGGATGGCCGGGGAGCTGTTTTTT
CASSPRTSGMAGELFF
>TRBD2|TRBV11-2|-|16|TRBJ2-1
TGTGCCAGCAGCTTAGCCGGGAGGGCCGGGATATATGAGCAGTTCTTC
CASSLAGRAGIYEQFF
>TRBD1|TRBV19|-|15|TRBJ1-5
TGTGCCAGTAGTAGCGGTTCAGGGGGTAGTCAGCCCCAGCATTTT
CASSSGSGGSQPQHF
>-|TRBV27|-|20|TRBJ1-5
TGTGCCAGCAGTTTGCTAGGTATTGGGGGGGGGCAAGGAACGAATCAGCCCCAGCATTTT
CASSLLGIGGGQGTNQPQHF
>-|TRBV11-2|-|12|TRBJ1-2
TGTGCCAGCAGCGGACAGTACTATGGCTACACCTTC
CASSGQYYGYTF
>TRBD1|TRBV7-7|-|19|TRBJ1-3
TGTGCCAGCAGCTTAGCCGACAGGGTTTCTCACTATGCTGGAAACACCATATATTTT
CASSLADRVSHYAGNTIYF
>-|TRBV6-5|-|14|TRBJ1-4
TGTGCCAGCCTGAGGCAGGGATGGAATGAAAAACTGTTTTTT
CASLRQGWNEKLFF
>-|TRBV5-1|-|13|TRBJ2-5
TGCGCCAGCAGCTTGACAGTTGAAGAGACCCAGTACTTC
CASSLTVEETQYF
>-|TRBV12-3/TRBV12-4|-|12|TRBJ2-3
TGTGCCATCTCCCGGTTCGGGGATACGCAGTATTTT
CAISRFGDTQYF
>TRBD1|TRBV2|-|14|TRBJ1-6
TGTGCCAGCAGTGACGGGACAGGGGGCAGGGTCGTCCACTTT
CASSDGTGGRVVHF
>-|TRBV21-1|-|18|TRBJ1-2
TGTGCCAGCAGCAAGAGGGGGACAGGCCCCCGCTTAACCTATGGCTACACCTTC
CASSKRGTGPRLTYGYTF
>-|TRBV18|-|13|TRBJ1-2
TGTGCCAGCTCACCTCCAGGGAACTATGGCTACACCTTC
CASSPPGNYGYTF
>TRBD1|TRBV6-2/TRBV6-3|-|16|TRBJ1-1
TGTGCCAGCAGTTACTCCAACAGGGGGCCGAACACTGAAGCTTTCTTT
CASSYSNRGPNTEAFF
>-|TRBV7-2|-|11|TRBJ1-2
TGTGCCAGCAGCTTTGATAGAGGCTACACCTTC
CASSFDRGYTF
>TRBD1|TRBV5-1|-|16|TRBJ2-1
TGCGCCAGCAGCTTGGAGACAGGGAGCAACTACAATGAGCAGTTCTTC
CASSLETGSNYNEQFF
>TRBD1|TRBV7-2|-|14|TRBJ1-6
TGTGCCAGCAGCTCCGGGACAGCCAATTCACCCCTCCACTTT
CASSSGTANSPLHF
>TRBD1|TRBV6-6|-|14|TRBJ1-2
TGTGCCAGCAGTTACGGACAGGGCAATGGTGGCTACACCTTC
CASSYGQGNGGYTF
>-|TRBV11-3|-|13|TRBJ1-6
TGTGCCAGCAGCTTCGGACAGCGACTTCCCCTCCACTTT
CASSFGQRLPLHF
>-|TRBV5-6|-|13|TRBJ2-3
TGTGCCAGCAGCTTCGAGGTAGCCGATACGCAGTATTTT
CASSFEVADTQYF
>-|TRBV4-1|-|18|TRBJ1-1
TGCGCCAGCAGCCAACCTGGGCGGGGTGGTGGTACGAACACTGAAGCTTTCTTT
CASSQPGRGGGTNTEAFF
>-|TRBV21-1|-|16|TRBJ1-6
TGTGCCAGCAGCGCCCCTCGGCGGTTTAATAATTCACCCCTCCACTTT
CASSAPRRFNNSPLHF
>TRBD1|TRBV6-5|-|14|TRBJ1-1
TGTGCCAGCAGTAGGGACAGGATGAACACTGAAGCTTTCTTT
CASSRDRMNTEAFF
>-|TRBV30|few|13|TRBJ1-3
TGTGCCTGGAGCTCGTCGGGGGGAAACACCATATATTTT
CAWSSSGGNTIYF
>TRBD1|TRBV15|-|16|TRBJ1-1
TGTGCCACCAGCGCCGGGACAGGGGTTTTTCGCACTGAAGCTTTCTTT
CATSAGTGVFRTEAFF
>-|TRBV6-2/TRBV6-3|-|15|TRBJ1-2
TGTGCCAGCAGTTGGGGGGGAGAGCCCGAATATGGCTACACCTTC
CASSWGGEPEYGYTF
>-|TRBV15|-|16|TRBJ2-2
TGTGCCACCAGCCCCTTGGACAAAATGAACACCGGGGAGCTGTTTTTT
CATSPLDKMNTGELFF
>-|TRBV30|-|12|TRBJ2-7
TGTGCCTGGAGGCGGGGTTCCTACGAGCAGTACTTC
CAWRRGSYEQYF
>TRBD1|TRBV14|-|17|TRBJ2-7
TGTGCCAGCAGCCTAGGAGTTCCGAACAGGGGCTCCTACGAGCAGTACTTC
CASSLGVPNRGSYEQYF
>TRBD2|TRBV18|-|17|TRBJ2-1
TGTGCCAGCTCAGCCAGGGAAGCGGGAGAAAGGGTAAATGAGCAGTTCTTC
CASSAREAGERVNEQFF
>-|TRBV4-1|-|15|TRBJ2-1
TGCGCCAGCAGCCAAGGCATAGCATCCACGCGTGAGCAGTTCTTC
CASSQGIASTREQFF
>-|TRBV4-2|few|14|TRBJ2-7
TGTGCCAGCAGCCAATCAGGGCCAAGCTACGAGCAGTACTTC
CASSQSGPSYEQYF
>-|TRBV2|-|13|TRBJ1-5
TGTGCCAGCAGCCTCAGTAGCAATCAGCCCCAGCATTTT
CASSLSSNQPQHF
>-|TRBV5-1|-|15|TRBJ2-3
TGCGCCAGCAGCTTGGTGACAACTAGCACAGATACGCAGTATTTT
CASSLVTTSTDTQYF